Detailed here is one TCR beta chain. Its antigen remains unidentified. The assay was immunoSEQ multiplex PCR, and TCRdb's table has in-frame clones only and misses some. The table lists roughly 330,000 clones, roughly 87% of them singletons. V dropped 6 bases and J dropped 5 bases, with 7 bases sitting between them. Germline CDR1 reads SGHAT; CDR2 reads FQNNGV. This CDR3 contains 12 residues. The data stem from a study of cytomegalovirus exposure and HLA in healthy donors. Study at large: Both the roughly 120 validation repertoires and the approximately 700 first-cohort repertoires used the same platform, as reported by a later analysis.

Study observations and caveats: Reportedly, cytomegalovirus status was diagnosed with high sensitivity and specificity. Rarity held for most TCR sequences, but there were some public TCRs that occurred in many donors.

The donors were in the approximately 130-subject validation cohort, distinct from the roughly 670-subject first cohort. Sequenced material: PBMCs. The chain joins TRBV11-2 to TRBJ2-2, with D perhaps matching TRBD2 (6 bases). This receptor was obtained from a woman aged 25 to 39 in good health and CMV-seropositive. CDR3 residues: CASREGTGELFF. In DNA form, the CDR3 reads TGTGCCAGCAGGGAGGGAACCGGGGAGCTGTTTTTT.